This TCR beta chain appears in the sequencing data of a study of healthy donors' naive CD4 and CD8 T cells. As for this clonotype: Antigen: not known.

Each TCR library used approximately 500 ng of total RNA and a linear amplification protocol. Authors' data handling: Sequencing covered around 78,000 rearranged alpha-chain transcripts across four or five healthy donors. One entry per CDR3 protein, called by TCRdb with MiXCR from the reads. It is TCRdb's table, rather than the study itself, that gives the V and J calls and clone size. This sample has 150,000 to 200,000 distinct CDR3 sequences, with around 80% found just once. Germline CDR1 SQVTM, CDR2 ANQGSEA. The CDR3 contains 14 residues. V lost 7 bases and J 7 bases, leaving 22 bases between the germline ends. Findings of the study overall: Alpha and beta chains were sequenced in bulk without pairing. Positive CDR3 charge linked to CD4+ cells, negative to CD8+ cells.

This receptor was taken from a pool of human donors in good health; the sample pools cells from several healthy donors. The sequencing sample was made of naive CD4+ and CD8+ T cells sorted from blood, pooled from several donors. This chain links TRBV29-1 with TRBJ1-2, with D unresolved. The CDR3 protein is CSAHKTDGSGGYTF. CDR3 DNA sequence: TGCAGCGCCCATAAAACTGACGGGTCTGGTGGCTACACCTTC.